This TCR beta chain derives from a study of T cells in Graves' hyperthyroidism and ophthalmopathy. For the study at large: It was at initial diagnosis, before any treatment, that peripheral blood was collected.

What was amplified from RNA transcripts were TCR beta CDR3 regions. When the TCR CDR3 underwent first-round RT-PCR, the HTBI primer set was used. MiXCR was run by TCRdb on the multiplex PCR reads, yielding one entry per CDR3 protein. The table shows about 500,000 distinct CDR3 sequences, with around 14% occurring only once. CDR1 is LGHNT and CDR2 is FRNRAP in the germline V gene. This CDR3 has 18 residues. V was pared by 5 bases and J by 7 bases, with 14 bases of the junction left unmatched. Participants, patients aged 18 to 65, had newly diagnosed hyperthyroidism with a duration under 2 months. Not enrolled were patients with uncontrolled infection, other autoimmune disease, pregnancy or lactation. Diagnoses used clinical symptoms, serum thyroxine and TRAb, thyroid ultrasound and orbital computed tomography.

This TCR came from a woman between 18 and 30 years old with Graves' hyperthyroidism. The genes are TRBV12-5 and TRBJ2-1; 13 bases match TRBD2. Sequenced material: blood. CDR3 coding DNA: TGTGCTAGTGGTCAACAACTAGCGGGAGGGCCACTTGGGAATGAGCAGTTCTTC. Translation: CASGQQLAGGPLGNEQFF. The complete variable domain, with remaining parts taken from reference TRBV12-5 and TRBJ2-1, reads DARVTQTPRHKVTEMGQEVTMRCQPILGHNTVFWYRQTMMQGLELLAYFRNRAPLDDSGMPKDRFSAEMPDATLATLKIQPSEPRDSAVYFCASGQQLAGGPLGNEQFFGPGTRLTVL.